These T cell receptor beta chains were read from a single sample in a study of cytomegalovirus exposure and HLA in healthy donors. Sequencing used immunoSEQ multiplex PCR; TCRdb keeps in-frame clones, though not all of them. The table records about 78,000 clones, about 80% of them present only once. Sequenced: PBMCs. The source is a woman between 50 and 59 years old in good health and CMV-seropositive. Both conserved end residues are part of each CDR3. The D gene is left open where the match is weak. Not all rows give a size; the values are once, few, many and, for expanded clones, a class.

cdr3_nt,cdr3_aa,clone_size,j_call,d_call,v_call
TGTGCCAGCAGCCCCCGCGACAGGGGGCGCCAAGAGACCCAGTACTTC,CASSPRDRGRQETQYF,once,TRBJ2-5,TRBD1,TRBV11-2
TGTGCCAGCAGTGAAGCCGAGACGGGTGGCTACACCTTC,CASSEAETGGYTF,.,TRBJ1-2,.,TRBV6-1
TGTGCTAGTGGTTTGGTACTTCGTCTGGGAGCCCTACAGGGGGGTTACACAGATACGCAGTATTTT,CASGLVLRLGALQGGYTDTQYF,.,TRBJ2-3,TRBD1,TRBV12-5
TGTGCCAGCAGCCCCGGGACTGGAACTTATAATGAGCAGTTCTTC,CASSPGTGTYNEQFF,.,TRBJ2-1,.,TRBV13
TGTGCCAGCAGGCAGGGGGCGAGCAATCAGCCCCAGCATTTT,CASRQGASNQPQHF,.,TRBJ1-5,TRBD1,TRBV27
TGTGCCAGCAGCTTAGCCCTTCAGGGCACTGAAGCTTTCTTT,CASSLALQGTEAFF,.,TRBJ1-1,.,TRBV7-9
TGTGCCAGCAGCCAGGGGAGATTGAGCACTGAAGCTTTCTTT,CASSQGRLSTEAFF,.,TRBJ1-1,.,TRBV7-8
TGTGCCATCAGTGAGGCAGGTAATTCACCCCTCCACTTT,CAISEAGNSPLHF,.,TRBJ1-6,.,TRBV10-3
TGCAGCGCCATGGGCCCCGACACTGAAGCTTTCTTT,CSAMGPDTEAFF,.,TRBJ1-1,.,TRBV29-1
TGTGCCAGCAGCTACCCTGCGGGGGGAGAGACCCAGTACTTC,CASSYPAGGETQYF,.,TRBJ2-5,TRBD2,TRBV5-4
TGTGCCAGCAGCAAACACGACGGACTCGAAAACATTCAGTACTTC,CASSKHDGLENIQYF,.,TRBJ2-4,.,TRBV7-6
TGTGCCAGCAGCGTAGGTAATAGCGGGAGAAACACCGGGGAGCTGTTTTTT,CASSVGNSGRNTGELFF,.,TRBJ2-2,TRBD2,TRBV9
TGTGCCAGGGGGACAGGCTTTAACTATGGCTACACCTTC,CARGTGFNYGYTF,.,TRBJ1-2,TRBD1,TRBV6-4
TGTGCCAGCAGCTTAGAGGGGACTAGCGGGAGTGCAGGGGAGACCCAGTACTTC,CASSLEGTSGSAGETQYF,.,TRBJ2-5,TRBD2,TRBV11-3
TGTGCCAGCAGCTCTGGACAGGGGAGGGCAGATACGCAGTATTTT,CASSSGQGRADTQYF,.,TRBJ2-3,TRBD1,TRBV7-3
TGCGCCAGCAGCTTGGCCACAGGGCTTACCACAGATACGCAGTATTTT,CASSLATGLTTDTQYF,.,TRBJ2-3,.,TRBV5-1
TGTGCCTGGATCCCAGCGGGAGGGGGCAATGAGCAGTTCTTC,CAWIPAGGGNEQFF,few,TRBJ2-1,TRBD2,TRBV30
TGTGCCAGCAGCTTAGGACCTCTACCGAGCGGAAACTATGGCTACACCTTC,CASSLGPLPSGNYGYTF,.,TRBJ1-2,.,TRBV7-9
TGTGCCAGCACCCGGGACAGCTCTGGGGCCAACGTCCTGACTTTC,CASTRDSSGANVLTF,.,TRBJ2-6,TRBD1,TRBV6-1
TGTGCCAGCAGCTTAAGTTTAGAACTTTCACCCCTCCACTTT,CASSLSLELSPLHF,once,TRBJ1-6,.,TRBV7-9
TGTGCCAGCAGCTTAAGAGAGTACAGGGTCAGAAACACCATATATTTT,CASSLREYRVRNTIYF,once,TRBJ1-3,.,TRBV11-2
TGTGCCTGGACCCCGGGGTCCCATAAGGCTGAAGCTTTCTTT,CAWTPGSHKAEAFF,.,TRBJ1-1,.,TRBV30
TGTGCCAGCAGATTCCAGGCGGGTTCCACAGATACGCAGTATTTT,CASRFQAGSTDTQYF,.,TRBJ2-3,.,TRBV6-4
TGTGCCGCAGACCCGGGGACTGGAAACACCATATATTTT,CAADPGTGNTIYF,.,TRBJ1-3,.,TRBV19
TGTGCCAGCAGCTTGGACATTTCGAACACTGAAGCTTTCTTT,CASSLDISNTEAFF,.,TRBJ1-1,.,TRBV7-2
TGTGCCAGCGGCGGAGGGCTTGAAGCTTTCTTT,CASGGGLEAFF,.,TRBJ1-1,.,TRBV2
TGTGCCAGCAGCTCTACTCAGGCGGGGTTTTCCTACGAGCAGTACTTC,CASSSTQAGFSYEQYF,.,TRBJ2-7,.,TRBV11-2
TGTGCCAGCAGCATGCGACTAGCGGGGGGCCAAGAGACCCAGTACTTC,CASSMRLAGGQETQYF,.,TRBJ2-5,TRBD2,TRBV7-6
TGTGCCTGGGGTGGCCTAGCGGGATCTGGTGAGCAGTTCTTC,CAWGGLAGSGEQFF,.,TRBJ2-1,TRBD2,TRBV30
TGCGCCAGCAGCTCCGGGACAGGCACCGGGGAGCTGTTTTTT,CASSSGTGTGELFF,once,TRBJ2-2,TRBD1,TRBV5-1
TGTGCCAGTAGAGGGTTAGTTGCCCCTAGGGGAACCCCTGAAGCTTTCTTT,CASRGLVAPRGTPEAFF,.,TRBJ1-1,.,TRBV19
TGCGCCAGCAGTCTCCCGGGACTAGCGGGAGGGCCTTCCGGGGAGCTGTTTTTT,CASSLPGLAGGPSGELFF,.,TRBJ2-2,TRBD2,TRBV4-1
TGCGCCAGCAGCTTGGCCGGGACTAGCCTTTCTACCTTCTACGAGCAGTACTTC,CASSLAGTSLSTFYEQYF,.,TRBJ2-7,TRBD2,TRBV5-1
TGTGCCAGCAGTTTATACCCAAGGGGAAACTATGGCTACACCTTC,CASSLYPRGNYGYTF,.,TRBJ1-2,.,TRBV27
TGTGCCAGTAGTATACGAGAGACCCAGTACTTC,CASSIRETQYF,once,TRBJ2-5,.,TRBV19
TGTGCTAGTGGTTTGAGCGGTATGATTGAGCAGTTCTTC,CASGLSGMIEQFF,.,TRBJ2-1,.,TRBV12-5
TGCGCCAGCAGCCCGGGGGACAGGGACGACTATGGCTACACCTTC,CASSPGDRDDYGYTF,.,TRBJ1-2,TRBD1,TRBV5-1
TGTGCCAGCTCCCGTTCAGGGCATAGCAATCAGCCCCAGCATTTT,CASSRSGHSNQPQHF,.,TRBJ1-5,.,TRBV18
TGTGCCAGCAGCAAGGGGACAGGGAATGGCTACACCTTC,CASSKGTGNGYTF,.,TRBJ1-2,TRBD1,TRBV13
TGTGCCAGCAGTACAGGGACGTTGGGCACTGAAGCTTTCTTT,CASSTGTLGTEAFF,.,TRBJ1-1,.,TRBV6-6
TGCAGCGTAGCGGGGGGGAATTGGGAGACCCAGTACTTC,CSVAGGNWETQYF,few,TRBJ2-5,TRBD2,TRBV29-1
TGTGCCAGTAGGGACAGAACGAGCTCCTATAATTCACCCCTCCACTTT,CASRDRTSSYNSPLHF,.,TRBJ1-6,TRBD1,TRBV5-8
TGTGCCAGCAGCGTAGATCCGCTCCCTAGTTCACCCCTCCACTTT,CASSVDPLPSSPLHF,few,TRBJ1-6,.,TRBV9
TGTGCCAGCAGCTTGGTTGTCAGCGCGGGGTATCAGCCCCAGCATTTT,CASSLVVSAGYQPQHF,.,TRBJ1-5,.,TRBV5-8
TGCGCCAGCAGCTTGACTAGCGGGGTTACCTACAATGAGCAGTTCTTC,CASSLTSGVTYNEQFF,.,TRBJ2-1,TRBD2,TRBV5-1
TGTGCCTGGAGTCCAGGGGGCTTCTATGGCTACACCTTC,CAWSPGGFYGYTF,.,TRBJ1-2,TRBD1,TRBV30
TGTGCCAGCTTGGGCAGGGAATACACTGAAGCTTTCTTT,CASLGREYTEAFF,.,TRBJ1-1,.,TRBV6-1
TGTGCCAGTAGTATCTTTCCCAAGCACACTGAAGCTTTCTTT,CASSIFPKHTEAFF,.,TRBJ1-1,.,TRBV19